This T cell receptor (beta chain) was captured in a study of blood T cell repertoires in COVID-19. Study as a whole: Donors in the United States, Italy and Spain gave samples during acute or convalescent COVID-19. T cells, B-cell-depleted T cells, or PBMCs provided the cDNA or gDNA that served as material.

Under the authors' procedure: Reference gene primers were amplified, and this amplification served to estimate nucleated cell counts. Produced via immunoSEQ multiplex PCR; TCRdb's table is partial and in-frame only. The D gene and trimming were derived from the DNA, and the V and J assignments and clone size from that table. The repertoire consists of 70,000 to 85,000 clones, with almost 85% occurring once and the leading ten covering roughly 12%. The CDR3 is 14 residues long. Germline assignment: CDR1 SGDLS and CDR2 YYNGEE. With 1 base removed from V and 6 bases from J, the gap between germline ends came to 13 bases.

The rearrangement links TRBV9 to TRBJ1-2; D call uncertain. Sequencing was done on a sample of peripheral blood. This receptor was identified in a man aged 80 or over with acute or convalescent COVID-19. In DNA form, the CDR3 reads TGTGCCAGCAGCGTATTAGGACCGGGGAATGGCTACACCTTC. It yields the protein CASSVLGPGNGYTF. Looking up the rest from reference TRBV9 and TRBJ1-2 gives the full variable domain: DSGVTQTPKHLITATGQRVTLRCSPRSGDLSVYWYQQSLDQGLQFLIQYYNGEERAKGNILERFSAQQFPDLHSELNLSSLELGDSALYFCASSVLGPGNGYTFGSGTRLTVV.